The 16 T cell receptor beta chains listed next were all sequenced from one sample in a study of regulatory T cells in long-lasting Graves disease. Relying on iRepertoire HTBI primers and Arm-PCR of CDR3 regions, the team built TCR beta libraries. TCRdb independently ran MiXCR on the multiplex PCR reads; one entry per CDR3 protein. The sample yields some 400,000 distinct CDR3 sequences, just under 15% seen once. Time point given: newly diagnosed GD, antithyroid drugs for less than 3 months. Making the TCR library involved RNA that had been extracted from PBMCs. These same records also appear under a second study, on T cells in Graves' hyperthyroidism and ophthalmopathy.

This specimen was peripheral blood mononuclear cells (PBMCs), taken at new diagnosis, from a patient treated with antithyroid drugs. The receptor set was obtained from a woman under 40 with Graves disease.

This clonotype was detected only a few times. A single base separates this from a much larger clone, so it may be a read error. This sequence joins TRBV27 and TRBJ2-5, with 9 bases lining up with TRBD1. After removal of 11 bases from V and 5 bases from J, the junction contained 15 bases not matched to a gene. Looked up from germline, CDR1 is MNHEY and CDR2 is SMNVEV (reference sequence). CDR3 length equals 15 residues. The CDR3 loop is CAGEWTGVLGETQYF. CDR3 in DNA: TGTGCCGGCGAGTGGACAGGGGTTCTCGGCGAGACCCAGTACTTC.

Note on this clonotype: A much larger clonotype is one base distant, so this may be a read error. The chain uses TRBV11-3 and TRBJ1-2; D is unclear. There are 13 residues in the CDR3. Per germline, CDR1 SGHNT and CDR2 YENEEA. V lost 4 bases and J lost 4, with 10 bases in between. CDR3 in amino acids: CASSSGKLYGYTF. The CDR3 region has the DNA TGTGCCAGCAGCTCCGGGAAGCTCTATGGCTACACCTTC.

This clonotype was counted a few times. The V and J genes are TRBV2 and TRBJ1-1; D unresolved. The V gene lost 6 bases and the J gene lost 3 bases, with 14 bases spanning the gap. CDR3 length: 14 residues. Germline CDR1 and CDR2: SNHLY and FYNNEI. In DNA form, the CDR3 reads TGTGCCAGCAGGGGTCCTCCTATTGACACTGAAGCTTTCTTT. The encoded protein is CASRGPPIDTEAFF.

In its sample, this clonotype was seen many times. The gene calls are TRBV12-3 or TRBV12-4 and TRBJ2-3; maybe TRBD1 (5 bases). This CDR3 region has 14 residues. The V and J ends lost 1 base and 4 bases respectively, with 9 bases between them. The CDR3 is CASSLGGGADTQYF. DNA for the CDR3: TGTGCCAGCAGTTTAGGGGGCGGCGCAGATACGCAGTATTTT.

This rearrangement joins TRBV20-1 to TRBJ1-6; D is unresolved. Germline V gene sequence: CDR1 DFQATT, CDR2 SNEGSKA (reference sequence). The CDR3 has 14 residues. Trimming stripped 0 bases from V and 7 bases from J, with 10 bases between. CDR3 coding DNA: TGCAGTGCTAGAGAGGGAGGGAGGAATTCACCCCTCCACTTT. Residues: CSAREGGRNSPLHF.

This clonotype was detected many times. The chain joins TRBV7-9 to TRBJ1-1; D gene uncertain. The V and J ends lost 2 bases and 1 base respectively, with 8 bases between them. Germline V gene lookup returns CDR1 SEHNR and CDR2 FQNEAQ (reference sequence). This CDR3 has 14 amino acids. The DNA of the CDR3 is TGTGCCAGCAGCTTACTTCCAGCGAACACTGAAGCTTTCTTT. This codes for CASSLLPANTEAFF.

This clonotype was seen a handful of times. The chain is built from TRBV7-2 and TRBJ2-3, with D possibly matching TRBD2 (6 bases). The V end lost 1 base, the J end lost 2 bases, and 10 bases lay between the germline ends. The CDR3 totals 15 residues. Germline CDR1 and CDR2: SGHTA and FQGNSA. CDR3 DNA: TGTGCCAGCAGCTTAGGACTAGTTCACACAGATACGCAGTATTTT. It is translated as CASSLGLVHTDTQYF.

The V and J genes are TRBV29-1 and TRBJ1-5; tentatively, D is TRBD1 (5 bases). V lost 5 bases and J 4 bases, leaving 12 bases between the germline ends. The CDR3 spans 13 residues. The germline CDR1 and CDR2 sequences are SQVTM and ANQGSEA. The CDR3: CSVSGTPNQPQHF. CDR3 sequence (DNA): TGCAGCGTTTCCGGGACGCCGAATCAGCCCCAGCATTTT.

This clonotype came up many times. This chain joins TRBV30 and TRBJ2-7; 8 nucleotides agree with TRBD2. The CDR3 has 14 amino acids. Germline-derived CDR1 and CDR2 are GTSNPN and SVGIG (reference sequence). V gave up 2 bases and J gave up 2 bases; unmatched junction bases: 5. The DNA for the CDR3 is TGTGCCTGGAGTAGGCGGGGGGAGGCCTACGAGCAGTACTTC. Translating it yields CAWSRRGEAYEQYF.

This clonotype was seen ten or more times. This chain uses TRBV11-1 with TRBJ1-2, with 9 bases aligning to TRBD1. The CDR3 sequence is 14 residues long. V was pared by 5 bases and J by 5 bases, with 6 bases of the junction left unmatched. Germline CDR1 is SGHAT and CDR2 is FQDESV (reference sequence). The CDR3 loop reads CASSVGQGRYGYTF. The CDR3 coding sequence is TGTGCCAGCAGCGTGGGACAGGGTCGGTATGGCTACACCTTC.

The sample holds many counts of this clonotype. The chain employs TRBV12-3 or TRBV12-4 and TRBJ2-3; 9 bases are a match to TRBD1. The CDR3 extends over 15 amino acids. The J segment lost 1 base and the V segment lost 8 bases, leaving 7 bases of the junction unmatched. The CDR3 nucleotides are TGTGCCAGCTGGATACAGGGGGCGGGCACAGATACGCAGTATTTT. Amino acids: CASWIQGAGTDTQYF.

At least ten counts were recorded for this clonotype. V gene TRBV20-1 combines with J gene TRBJ2-2, with 7 positions matching TRBD2. The ends lost 3 bases at V and 2 bases at J; junction bases unmatched: 3. The CDR3 contains 14 residues. Germline V gene data show CDR1 as DFQATT and CDR2 as SNEGSKA (reference sequence). Written as DNA, the CDR3 is TGCAGTGCTAGTCGCGGGAGTAACACCGGGGAGCTGTTTTTT. It yields the protein CSASRGSNTGELFF.

This clonotype showed up many times. The chain uses TRBV5-6 and TRBJ1-1; unclear D gene. Germline V gene sequence: CDR1 SGHDT, CDR2 YYEEEE. V was cut by 7 bases and J by 4 bases, with 17 bases left in between. The CDR3 contains 14 residues. CDR3 amino acids: CASRYWGSGTEAFF. CDR3 nucleotides: TGTGCCAGCCGTTATTGGGGATCGGGCACTGAAGCTTTCTTT.

This clonotype was detected many times. The chain joins TRBV6-1 to TRBJ1-2, with TRBD1 identical over 7 bases. This CDR3 spans 14 amino acids. CDR1 is MNHNS, CDR2 SASEGT, per germline. V was pared by 6 bases and J by 4 bases, with 8 bases of the junction left unmatched. CDR3: CASRSGDRLYGYTF. In DNA, the CDR3 is TGTGCCAGCAGGTCGGGGGACAGACTCTATGGCTACACCTTC.

This clonotype was counted many times. The genes are TRBV3-1 and TRBJ2-3; TRBD2 agrees at 12 bases. CDR1 is LGHDT and CDR2 is YNNKEL in the germline V gene (reference sequence). Trimming at V came to 4 bases and at J to 3 bases, leaving 11 bases not matched to a gene. This CDR3 region has 18 residues. CDR3 protein: CASSRALVGTSGTDTQYF. CDR3 sequence (DNA): TGTGCCAGCAGCCGTGCCCTGGTAGGGACTAGCGGGACAGATACGCAGTATTTT.

This clonotype came up many times. V usage is TRBV27 and J usage is TRBJ2-7, with 10 bases lining up with TRBD2. Trimming took 1 base from V and 5 from J; bases not matched to a gene: 11. CDR3 length: 17 residues. Per the germline V gene, CDR1 is MNHEY and CDR2 is SMNVEV (reference sequence). CDR3 nucleotides: TGTGCCAGCAGTTTATTTGGGGGGGCTAGCGGGAGCCACGAGCAGTACTTC. Translated: CASSLFGGASGSHEQYF.